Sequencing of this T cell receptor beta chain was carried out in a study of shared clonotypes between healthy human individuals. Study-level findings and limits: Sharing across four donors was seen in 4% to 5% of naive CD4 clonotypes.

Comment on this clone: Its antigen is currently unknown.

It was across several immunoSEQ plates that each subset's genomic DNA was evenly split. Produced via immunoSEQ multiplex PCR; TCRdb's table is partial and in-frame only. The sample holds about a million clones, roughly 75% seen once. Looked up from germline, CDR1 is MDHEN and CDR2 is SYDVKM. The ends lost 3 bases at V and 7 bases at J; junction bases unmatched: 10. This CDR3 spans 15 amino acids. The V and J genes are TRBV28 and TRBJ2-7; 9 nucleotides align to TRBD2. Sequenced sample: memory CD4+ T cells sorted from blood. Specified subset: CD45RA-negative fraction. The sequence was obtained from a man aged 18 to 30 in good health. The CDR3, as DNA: TGTGCCAGCAGTTTGGGCGCGGCGGGGGGGCGTGAGCAGTACTTC. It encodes CASSLGAAGGREQYF.